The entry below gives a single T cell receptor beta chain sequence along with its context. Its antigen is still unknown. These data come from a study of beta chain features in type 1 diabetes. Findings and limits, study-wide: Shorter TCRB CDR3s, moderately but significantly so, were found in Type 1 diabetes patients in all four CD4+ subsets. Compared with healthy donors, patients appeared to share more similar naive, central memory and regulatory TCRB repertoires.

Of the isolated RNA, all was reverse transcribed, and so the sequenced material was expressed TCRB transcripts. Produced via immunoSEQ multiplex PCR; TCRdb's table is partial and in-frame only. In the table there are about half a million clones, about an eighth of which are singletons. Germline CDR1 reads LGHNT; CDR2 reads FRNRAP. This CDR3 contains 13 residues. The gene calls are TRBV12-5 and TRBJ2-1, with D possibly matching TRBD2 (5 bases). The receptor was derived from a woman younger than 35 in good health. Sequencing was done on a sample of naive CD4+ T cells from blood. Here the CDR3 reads CATTAGVGNEQFF. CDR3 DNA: TGTGCAACTACGGCCGGGGTAGGCAATGAGCAGTTCTTC. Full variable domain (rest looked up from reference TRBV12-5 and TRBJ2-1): DARVTQTPRHKVTEMGQEVTMRCQPILGHNTVFWYRQTMMQGLELLAYFRNRAPLDDSGMPKDRFSAEMPDATLATLKIQPSEPRDSAVYFCATTAGVGNEQFFGPGTRLTVL.